These T cell receptor beta chains were read from a single sample in a study of metastatic and nonmetastatic thyroid tumors. TCRdb redid the clone calls on the PCR reads using MiXCR. This sample has about 56,000 clones, with 25% to 35% found just once. The sample taken for sequencing was blood. The receptors derive from a female donor with papillary thyroid cancer or a benign thyroid nodule (not recorded which). Some clones in this sample may be carry-over from other donors' samples. Both conserved end residues are part of each CDR3. D genes are given only for firm matches. The listing skips clone size in some rows; elsewhere it reads once, few, many or a size class.

abundance	v_gene	d_gene	j_gene	len	CDR3nt	CDR3aa
few	TRBV10-2	-	TRBJ2-1	14	TGCGCCAGCAGTGACAGCGAGCTTATCCATGAGCAGTTCTTC	CASSDSELIHEQFF
-	TRBV10-1	-	TRBJ1-1	13	TGCGCCAGCAGTGAGAGGGAAGACATGGAAGCTTTCTTT	CASSEREDMEAFF
-	TRBV18	TRBD1	TRBJ2-7	15	TGTGCCAGCTCACCACTGATGACAGGGTCAGGCGAGCAGTACTTC	CASSPLMTGSGEQYF
many	TRBV18	-	TRBJ1-1	13	TGTGCCAGCTCACTCGAGCAGAACACTGAAGCTTTCTTT	CASSLEQNTEAFF
few	TRBV19	-	TRBJ1-1	14	TGTGCCAGTTCAGGGTTGGGTCGTCACACTGAAGCTTTCTTT	CASSGLGRHTEAFF
-	TRBV27	-	TRBJ1-1	15	TGTGCCAGCAGTTTATTACGGGGAGTAGACACTGAAGCTTTCTTT	CASSLLRGVDTEAFF
few	TRBV9	-	TRBJ2-2	14	TGTGCCAGCAGCGCAACCATTGCGCCCGGGGAGCTGTTTTTT	CASSATIAPGELFF
-	TRBV7-8	-	TRBJ2-7	13	TGTGCCAGCCGCGCCAAGGGAGTGTGGGAGCAGTACTTC	CASRAKGVWEQYF
-	TRBV9	-	TRBJ1-2	14	TGTGCCAGCAGCCGGTACACGGAGACCTATGGCTACACCTTC	CASSRYTETYGYTF
few	TRBV28	TRBD1	TRBJ1-1	11	TGTGCCGGACAGGGGAACACTGAAGCTTTCTTT	CAGQGNTEAFF
many	TRBV12-3/TRBV12-4	TRBD2	TRBJ2-7	14	TGTGCCAGCAGTTTTAGCGGGAGTCTAGGCGAGCAGTACTTC	CASSFSGSLGEQYF
-	TRBV7-2	TRBD1	TRBJ2-1	14	TGTGCCAGCAGCCAGGGACAGGGTTTGAATGAGCAGTTCTTC	CASSQGQGLNEQFF
-	TRBV2	-	TRBJ1-6	18	TGTGCCAGCAGTGGTGAAGATATGGCCAACAACTATAATTCACCCCTCCACTTT	CASSGEDMANNYNSPLHF
few	TRBV5-1	-	TRBJ2-3	15	TGCGCCAGCAGCTTGGGTCAGGGGTTCACAGATACGCAGTATTTT	CASSLGQGFTDTQYF
few	TRBV6-1	-	TRBJ1-3	14	TGTGCCAGCAGTGGTGTACTCTCTGGAAACACCATATATTTT	CASSGVLSGNTIYF
few	TRBV6-2/TRBV6-3	-	TRBJ2-6	15	TGTGCCAGCAGCCAGGTAGTCTCTGGGGCCAACGTCCTGACTTTC	CASSQVVSGANVLTF
-	TRBV2	TRBD2	TRBJ2-7	16	TGTGCCAGCAGTGAAGTAAGGACTAGCGGGAGCCACGAGCAGTACTTC	CASSEVRTSGSHEQYF
-	TRBV24-1	TRBD1	TRBJ1-2	17	TGTGCCACCAGTGATTCGACCCGGGACAGGGGGGCCTATGGCTACACCTTC	CATSDSTRDRGAYGYTF
many	TRBV5-1	TRBD2	TRBJ2-1	16	TGCGCCAGCAGCCCCATCCGACTAGCGGGTGGCGATGAGCAGTTCTTC	CASSPIRLAGGDEQFF
-	TRBV11-2	-	TRBJ1-2	15	TGTGCCAGCAGCTTAGATGGGGAGGGTCGCTATGGCTACACCTTC	CASSLDGEGRYGYTF
-	TRBV12-3/TRBV12-4	-	TRBJ1-2	14	TGTGCCAGCAGTCCGATCACAGATTACTATGGCTACACCTTC	CASSPITDYYGYTF
few	TRBV20-1	TRBD2	TRBJ2-3	14	TGCAGTCCAGAGACTAGCCGGAGGACAGATACGCAGTATTTT	CSPETSRRTDTQYF
-	TRBV27	TRBD2	TRBJ2-2	14	TGTGCCAGCAGCGACCGGGGGGGGTCCGGGGAGCTGTTTTTT	CASSDRGGSGELFF
few	TRBV28	-	TRBJ2-2	15	TGTGCCAGCAGGTGGAGGCAGGGGAGGTCCGGGGAGCTGTTTTTT	CASRWRQGRSGELFF
-	TRBV12-3/TRBV12-4	TRBD2	TRBJ2-5	17	TGTGCCAGCAGTTGGGGTGGGACTAGCGGTGGGGGGGAGACCCAGTACTTC	CASSWGGTSGGGETQYF
few	TRBV20-1	TRBD2	TRBJ2-7	17	TGCAGTGCTAGAGGGTCCCCGGGACTAGCGTCTGCCTACGAGCAGTACTTC	CSARGSPGLASAYEQYF
medium-sized	TRBV6-2/TRBV6-3	-	TRBJ2-6	15	TGTGCCAGCAGTACTACAGCCTCTGGGGCCAACGTCCTGACTTTC	CASSTTASGANVLTF
-	TRBV7-2	-	TRBJ1-2	12	TGTGCCAGCAGCTTGGGTGACTATGGCTACACCTTC	CASSLGDYGYTF
-	TRBV5-1	TRBD1	TRBJ2-5	14	TGCGCCAGCAGCACCGGGACAGCTCTGGAGACCCAGTACTTC	CASSTGTALETQYF
-	TRBV30	-	TRBJ2-7	14	TGTGCCTGGAGTGCTTCCCAGGGGGGGTACGAGCAGTACTTC	CAWSASQGGYEQYF
-	TRBV9	-	TRBJ2-5	16	TGTGCCAGCAGCGCACAGGGTGGAGGGGGTCAAGAGACCCAGTACTTC	CASSAQGGGGQETQYF
-	TRBV24-1	TRBD2	TRBJ2-1	17	TGTGCCACCAGTGATTACGGACTAGCGGGAGCCCACAATGAGCAGTTCTTC	CATSDYGLAGAHNEQFF
-	TRBV6-2/TRBV6-3	TRBD1	TRBJ1-2	17	TGTGCCTGCCGGTGGAGGGGGCGTGAGGAGAGTAACTATGGCTACACCTTC	CACRWRGREESNYGYTF
few	TRBV12-3/TRBV12-4	-	TRBJ2-7	14	TGTGCCAGCAGTTTAAACGGTGAGAACTACGAGCAGTACTTC	CASSLNGENYEQYF
-	TRBV6-4	TRBD1	TRBJ2-2	15	TGTGCCAGCAGTGACGGGACAGGGGGCACCGGGGAGCTGTTTTTT	CASSDGTGGTGELFF
few	TRBV6-1	-	TRBJ1-5	15	TGTGCCAGCAGCTACGACGGGGGGCGCAATCAGCCCCAGCATTTT	CASSYDGGRNQPQHF
many	TRBV5-1	-	TRBJ1-4	15	TGCGCCAGCAGCTTGGATCCAGGTCTTAATGAAAAACTGTTTTTT	CASSLDPGLNEKLFF
-	TRBV12-3/TRBV12-4	TRBD1	TRBJ2-1	18	TGTGCCAGCGGCCGGGGGGGGACAGGGGAATTTTACTACAATGAGCAGTTCTTC	CASGRGGTGEFYYNEQFF
medium-sized	TRBV28	-	TRBJ1-2	14	TGTGCCAGCATACCCACCGAGAGGGGGAATGGCTACACCTTC	CASIPTERGNGYTF
-	TRBV20-1	-	TRBJ1-2	14	TGCAGTGCTAGAGATCCCGGACAGATCTATGGCTACACCTTC	CSARDPGQIYGYTF
many	TRBV19	-	TRBJ2-2	14	TGTGCCACCACCCCGGACTATAACACCGGGGAGCTGTTTTTT	CATTPDYNTGELFF